A single sample is the source of the 2 T cell receptor beta chains below, sequenced in a study of control samples from healthy donors and cancer patients. Some clones are missing from TCRdb's copy, which holds only in-frame ones; the method was immunoSEQ multiplex PCR. The sample has roughly 80,000 clones, around nine tenths seen once. Sequencing input: blood. These receptors came from a woman aged 45-65 years in good health.

The chain recombines TRBV4-1 with TRBJ2-2; D might be TRBD1 (8 bases). The V and J ends lost 0 bases and 6 bases respectively, with 14 bases between them. Germline V gene lookup returns CDR1 MGHRA and CDR2 YSYEKL. The CDR3 has 16 amino acids. The CDR3 protein is CASSQDGQGGAGELFF. The CDR3, as DNA: TGCGCCAGCAGCCAAGATGGACAGGGAGGGGCCGGGGAGCTGTTTTTT.

In this sample, this clone turned up a few times. The V and J genes are TRBV2 and TRBJ1-6; perhaps TRBD1 as D (6 bases). Germline assignment: CDR1 SNHLY and CDR2 FYNNEI. This CDR3 contains 16 residues. The V and J ends lost 4 bases and 9 bases respectively, with 19 bases between them. The CDR3 protein is CASSGTARGVGSPLHF. The CDR3, as DNA: TGTGCCAGCAGTGGGACAGCTCGGGGGGTAGGTTCACCCCTCCACTTT.